This T cell receptor beta chain emerged from a study of OX40 agonist ivuxolimab in advanced cancers. As to this clone: Its matching antigen is unknown.

The table came from immunoSEQ multiplex PCR; TCRdb's copy has only in-frame clones and leaves some out. The profile shows roughly 11,000 clones, 75% to 90% of them singletons. CDR1 and CDR2 from the germline V gene are SGHAT and FQNNGV. This CDR3 region has 15 residues. V lost 6 bases to trimming and J lost 6 bases, with 18 bases between them. General study results and limits: The CD4+ and CD8+ T cells in the blood had expanded clonally by week 6 at 0.1 to 3.0 mg/kg.

The sample was CD4+ or CD8+ T cells sorted from blood, taken in a trial of the OX40 agonist ivuxolimab. The chain joins TRBV11-2 to TRBJ1-3; D not certain. This TCR was recovered from an adult with an advanced solid tumor such as melanoma, head and neck, liver or kidney cancer. The CDR3 region is CASRPGLILENTIYF. CDR3 coding DNA: TGTGCCAGCAGGCCGGGTTTAATTCTGGAAAACACCATATATTTT.